This TCR beta chain was found in a study of technical replicates of blood from a handful of donors. Only in-frame clones appear in the TCRdb table, and some are missing; sequencing was by immunoSEQ multiplex PCR. The sample shows about 94,000 clones, about 95% of them seen only once. This CDR3 is 15 amino acids long. V was clipped by 7 bases and J by 0 bases; unmatched bases: 6. Germline CDR1 reads MGHRA; CDR2 reads YSYEKL. Sequenced: T cells isolated from PBMCs. V is TRBV4-1 and J is TRBJ1-1, with TRBD1 matching 9 bases. The receptor was isolated from a human donor in good health. For the CDR3, the DNA is TGCGCCAGCAACTCGGGACAGGGCTTGAACACTGAAGCTTTCTTT. This translates into CASNSGQGLNTEAFF.